The 24 T cell receptor beta chains presented below share a single source sample, sequenced in a study of blood T cell repertoires in COVID-19. Sequencing was performed with immunoSEQ multiplex PCR; in TCRdb, only in-frame clones are kept and a portion is missing. Of approximately 230,000 clones detected, approximately 84% appear once; the ten largest clones hold 14% to 15%. Sequenced: PBMCs or T cells enriched from blood (not recorded which). The receptor set was obtained from a man between 35 and 55 years old who had recovered from COVID-19.

The V gene is TRBV25-1, the J gene TRBJ2-3; a weak D match, TRBD1 (6 bases). The V gene's germline CDR1 is MGHDK and CDR2 SYGVNS. The CDR3 consists of 16 residues. Deletions cut 4 bases from V and 5 bases from J, with 19 bases between. CDR3 nucleotide sequence: TGTGCCAGCAGTGCCTACTCTCAGGGGTTCTTAGATACGCAGTATTTT. It yields the protein CASSAYSQGFLDTQYF.

The chain is built from TRBV5-1 and TRBJ2-7; 10 nucleotides agree with TRBD1. The CDR3 is made up of 15 amino acids. V shed 4 bases and J 2 bases; nucleotides not matched to a gene: 6. The germline CDR1 and CDR2 sequences are SGHRS and YFSETQ. The CDR3 bases are TGCGCCAGCAGCCCCCGGACAGGGGGGGCCTACGAGCAGTACTTC. Its translation: CASSPRTGGAYEQYF.

The rearrangement links TRBV19 to TRBJ2-4, with TRBD2 matching 11 bases. The J segment lost 9 bases and the V segment lost 7 bases, leaving 11 bases of the junction unmatched. This CDR3 region has 15 residues. CDR1 is LNHDA, CDR2 SQIVND, per germline (reference sequence). The CDR3 protein is CASTVAGGPEGIQYF. CDR3 bases: TGTGCCAGTACGGTAGCGGGAGGGCCGGAGGGCATTCAGTACTTC.

J is TRBJ1-6 and V is TRBV6-5; no clear D gene. CDR1 and CDR2 (germline): MNHEY, SVGAGI. This CDR3 has 14 residues. The V and J ends lost 2 bases and 7 bases respectively, with 9 bases between them. The CDR3 sequence is CASSYGTTNSPLHF. CDR3 coding DNA: TGTGCCAGCAGTTACGGCACCACAAATTCACCCCTCCACTTT.

The chain links TRBV20-1 to TRBJ1-6, with unresolved D. The CDR3 sequence is 17 residues long. With 3 bases removed from V and 7 bases from J, the gap between germline ends came to 22 bases. Germline lookup yields CDR1 DFQATT and CDR2 SNEGSKA (reference sequence). CDR3 nucleotides: TGCAGTGCTAGTCCCAGAGGGCGGGCGTTGGTGAATTCACCCCTCCACTTT. Its translation is CSASPRGRALVNSPLHF.

The V and J genes are TRBV7-9 and TRBJ2-5; 11 nucleotides align to TRBD2. The germline CDR1 and CDR2 sequences are SEHNR and FQNEAQ (reference sequence). The CDR3 loop spans 15 amino acids. After removal of 6 bases from V and 2 bases from J, the junction contained 5 bases not matched to a gene. CDR3 in DNA: TGTGCCAGCAGTGGGACTAGCGGAGGACAAGAGACCCAGTACTTC. This sequence encodes CASSGTSGGQETQYF.

V and J are TRBV7-3 and TRBJ2-1; the match to TRBD2 covers 10 bases. This CDR3 has 17 residues. Looked up from germline, CDR1 is SGHTA and CDR2 is FQGTGA. With 3 bases clipped from V and 8 bases from J, the junction kept 13 bases outside the gene matches. CDR3 amino acids: CASSFLTGSGRAHEQFF. In DNA, the CDR3 is TGTGCCAGCAGCTTCCTGACGGGGAGCGGGAGGGCGCATGAGCAGTTCTTC.

Details on this clone: Other DNA sequences from this sample encode an identical CDR3 as well. The chain employs TRBV5-4 and TRBJ2-1, with D perhaps matching TRBD1 (5 bases). The CDR3 spans 13 residues. V was cut by 0 bases and J by 4 bases, with 5 bases left in between. Germline CDR1 is SGHNT and CDR2 is YYREEE (reference sequence). The CDR3 coding sequence is TGTGCCAGCAGCTTGGGACAGTACAATGAGCAGTTCTTC. Amino acid sequence: CASSLGQYNEQFF. The full variable domain, in which reference TRBV5-4 and TRBJ2-1 provide the parts outside the CDR3, is ETGVTQSPTHLIKTRGQQVTLRCSSQSGHNTVSWYQQALGQGPQFIFQYYREEENGRGNFPPRFSGLQFPNYSSELNVNALELDDSALYLCASSLGQYNEQFFGPGTRLTVL.

This clone was detected only once. This sequence joins TRBV28 and TRBJ2-1, with 16 bases lining up with TRBD2. The trim removed 6 bases at V and 9 bases at J, leaving 2 bases unmatched. Per germline, CDR1 MDHEN and CDR2 SYDVKM. The CDR3 totals 14 residues. Here the CDR3 DNA reads TGTGCCAGCAGCGGGACTAGCGGGGGGGGTGAGCAGTTCTTC. It specifies CASSGTSGGGEQFF.

The rearrangement uses TRBV4-1 and TRBJ2-1; possibly TRBD2 for D (6 bases). The ends were cut back, 2 bases at V and 5 bases at J, with 10 bases in the middle. Germline CDR1 reads MGHRA; CDR2 reads YSYEKL. The CDR3 has 14 amino acids. The CDR3 DNA reads TGCGCCAGCAGCCAACGGGGGACCAACAATGAGCAGTTCTTC. This codes for CASSQRGTNNEQFF.

The rearrangement joins TRBV7-8 to TRBJ1-1, with TRBD1 identical over 10 bases. Germline CDR1 reads SGHVS; CDR2 reads FQNEAQ. The J segment lost 5 bases and the V segment lost 8 bases, leaving 8 bases of the junction unmatched. The CDR3 is 14 residues long. CDR3 DNA sequence: TGTGCCAGCGGGGGACAGGGGAGTGGAACTGAAGCTTTCTTT. Its protein is CASGGQGSGTEAFF.

This clone was observed a handful of times. The chain couples TRBV18 to TRBJ1-3, with D perhaps matching TRBD1 (5 bases). V gave up 4 bases and J gave up 0 bases, with 13 bases separating them. This CDR3 spans 16 amino acids. Germline lookup yields CDR1 KGHSH and CDR2 LQKENI. The CDR3 here is CASSLDRPVSGNTIYF. In DNA form, the CDR3 reads TGTGCCAGCTCACTAGACAGACCCGTCTCTGGAAACACCATATATTTT.

This chain connects TRBV18 to TRBJ2-5; D might be TRBD1 (5 bases). Per the germline V gene, CDR1 is KGHSH and CDR2 is LQKENI. V dropped 0 bases and J dropped 13 bases, with 12 bases sitting between them. The CDR3 runs to 12 residues. The CDR3 bases are TGTGCCAGCTCACCACCGACAGCTTCCCGGTACTTC. Its protein is CASSPPTASRYF.

The J gene is TRBJ2-2, the V gene TRBV5-1; 7 bases are shared with TRBD1. The CDR3 loop spans 14 amino acids. Germline V gene lookup returns CDR1 SGHRS and CDR2 YFSETQ. J lost 7 bases, V lost 4 bases, and 7 bases had no gene match. Here the CDR3 DNA reads TGCGCCAGCAGCATAGTCTCAGGGGGCGGGGAGCTGTTTTTT. It encodes CASSIVSGGGELFF.

The chain links TRBV9 to TRBJ1-1; unclear D gene. The germline V and J ends were trimmed by 1 base and 0 bases, with 10 bases remaining between them. This CDR3 region has 15 residues. Germline values: CDR1 SGDLS, CDR2 YYNGEE. CDR3 amino acids: CASSVSQTVNTEAFF. The CDR3 bases are TGTGCCAGCAGCGTATCCCAAACAGTGAACACTGAAGCTTTCTTT.

V gene TRBV13 combines with J gene TRBJ2-2; tentative D call: TRBD2 (6 bases). This CDR3 contains 14 residues. CDR1 PRHDT and CDR2 FYEKMQ come from the germline V gene (reference sequence). With 5 bases removed from V and 6 bases from J, the gap between germline ends came to 13 bases. CDR3 nucleotides: TGTGCCAGCAGCATCAACCGGGACTCCGGGGAGCTGTTTTTT. It encodes CASSINRDSGELFF.

This rearrangement joins TRBV19 to TRBJ1-2, with D possibly matching TRBD1 (6 bases). Germline V CDR1 and CDR2: LNHDA, SQIVND (reference sequence). The V end lost 5 bases, the J end lost 8 bases, and 21 bases lay between the germline ends. The CDR3 has 15 amino acids. The CDR3 region is CASSPTPGQAYGYTF. The CDR3 DNA reads TGTGCCAGTAGTCCTACCCCGGGACAAGCCTACGGCTACACCTTC.

V and J are TRBV7-9 and TRBJ1-4; maybe TRBD1 (5 bases). The germline V and J ends were trimmed by 1 base and 2 bases, with 8 bases remaining between them. Germline CDR1 is SEHNR and CDR2 is FQNEAQ (reference sequence). CDR3 length: 15 amino acids. CDR3 sequence reads: CASSLVTATNEKLFF. The DNA of the CDR3 is TGTGCCAGCAGCTTAGTGACAGCTACTAATGAAAAACTGTTTTTT. The full variable domain, its missing parts supplied by reference TRBV7-9 and TRBJ1-4, is DTGVSQNPRHKITKRGQNVTFRCDPISEHNRLYWYRQTLGQGPEFLTYFQNEAQLEKSRLLSDRFSAERPKGSFSTLEIQRTEQGDSAMYLCASSLVTATNEKLFFGSGTQLSVL.

The rearrangement links TRBV7-8 to TRBJ1-1; TRBD1 matches at 7 bases. Germline-derived CDR1 and CDR2 are SGHVS and FQNEAQ. The CDR3 is made up of 14 amino acids. Trimming took 2 bases from V and 9 from J; bases not matched to a gene: 9. The CDR3 bases are TGTGCCAGCAGCTTATTGGCCCGGGACAGACAAGCTTTCTTT. Translation: CASSLLARDRQAFF.

The chain couples TRBV5-1 to TRBJ1-3; D is possibly TRBD1 (6 bases). Trimming removed 1 base from V and 4 bases from J, with 24 bases in between. Germline lookup yields CDR1 SGHRS and CDR2 YFSETQ. The CDR3 runs 19 residues. The CDR3 loop reads CASSLRSTGYDAFGNTIYF. CDR3 DNA sequence: TGCGCCAGCAGCTTGCGGTCGACAGGCTACGACGCTTTCGGAAACACCATATATTTT.

This rearrangement joins TRBV28 to TRBJ1-3, with a weak D call TRBD1 (6 bases). Germline V CDR1 and CDR2: MDHEN, SYDVKM. CDR3 length: 14 residues. Trimming stripped 6 bases from V and 1 base from J, with 10 bases between. CDR3 region: CASSPDRSGNTIYF. In DNA, the CDR3 is TGTGCCAGCAGCCCGGACAGATCTGGAAACACCATATATTTT.

This chain uses TRBV4-2 with TRBJ2-3, with TRBD2 identical over 9 bases. The CDR3 has 16 amino acids. V lost 1 base to trimming and J lost 4 bases; unmatched junction nucleotides: 6. In germline, CDR1 is LGHNA, CDR2 YNFKEQ. The CDR3 nucleotides read TGTGCCAGCAGCCAAGCGCAGCGGGGGGCCGCAGATACGCAGTATTTT. Protein: CASSQAQRGAADTQYF.

V usage is TRBV30 and J usage is TRBJ1-5; 9 positions agree with TRBD1. The CDR3 is 15 amino acids. Germline CDR1 is GTSNPN and CDR2 is SVGIG (reference sequence). V shed 0 bases, J shed 4 bases, and the junction held 4 bases outside the gene matches. CDR3 bases: TGTGCCTGGAGTGTGGGGACAGGGTCTAATCAGCCCCAGCATTTT. The encoded protein is CAWSVGTGSNQPQHF.

This clone was seen only a few times. The chain uses TRBV6-5 and TRBJ1-6, with a possible D match to TRBD1 (6 bases). V lost 7 bases, J lost 2 bases, and 9 bases lay in between. Germline V CDR1 and CDR2: MNHEY, SVGAGI. This CDR3 is built from 14 residues. The CDR3 reads CASTRTAYNSPLHF. Written as DNA, the CDR3 is TGTGCCAGCACTAGGACAGCCTATAATTCACCCCTCCACTTT.